This is a list of T cell receptor beta chains from one sample in a study of T cells in Graves' hyperthyroidism and ophthalmopathy. TCRdb reprocessed the multiplex PCR reads with MiXCR, giving one entry per CDR3 protein. The sample has hundreds of thousands of distinct CDR3 sequences, over 10% seen once. The sequenced sample was blood. The receptors shown here come from a woman under 30 with Graves' hyperthyroidism. CDR3s include the opening cysteine and the closing phenylalanine or tryptophan. A D gene is named only where the DNA matches it firmly. Not every row has a clone size; where given, it reads once, few, many or a size class.

v_gene	abundance	d_gene	j_gene	CDR3aa	CDR3nt
TRBV30	many	.	TRBJ1-1	CAWSGRVWNTEAFF	TGTGCCTGGAGTGGGCGGGTATGGAACACTGAAGCTTTCTTT
TRBV7-8	many	.	TRBJ1-2	CASSLDEGNYGYTF	TGTGCCAGCAGCTTAGATGAGGGAAACTATGGCTACACCTTC
TRBV10-3	few	.	TRBJ1-6	CAISDLDTLPLHF	TGTGCCATCAGTGATTTGGACACTTTACCCCTCCACTTT
TRBV7-9	.	.	TRBJ1-1	CASSSPHGASNTEAFF	TGTGCCAGCAGCTCCCCTCATGGGGCGTCGAACACTGAAGCTTTCTTT
TRBV13	many	.	TRBJ2-1	CASSSTGGEQFF	TGTGCCAGCAGCTCGACCGGGGGTGAGCAGTTCTTC
TRBV14	few	.	TRBJ1-1	CASSQDYRAGTEAFF	TGTGCCAGCAGCCAAGATTACCGGGCTGGCACTGAAGCTTTCTTT
TRBV28	few	.	TRBJ2-7	CASSLSELYEQYF	TGTGCCAGCAGTTTAAGTGAGCTCTACGAGCAGTACTTC
TRBV7-9	many	.	TRBJ2-1	CASRPSTGEQFF	TGTGCCAGCAGACCTTCTACAGGGGAGCAGTTCTTC
TRBV29-1	many	TRBD2	TRBJ2-1	CSVLGGTSGSHEQFF	TGCAGCGTTCTAGGGGGGACTAGCGGGAGTCATGAGCAGTTCTTC
TRBV19	few	.	TRBJ2-2	CASSRPVTQNTGELFF	TGTGCCAGTAGTCGGCCGGTGACACAAAACACCGGGGAGCTGTTTTTT
TRBV5-5	.	.	TRBJ2-1	CASSQDLSPVYNEQFF	TGCGCCAGCAGCCAAGATCTGAGTCCCGTCTACAATGAGCAGTTCTTC
TRBV7-2	many	.	TRBJ2-1	CASSLVRWDEQFF	TGTGCCAGCAGCTTAGTGCGCTGGGATGAGCAGTTCTTC
TRBV7-8	.	.	TRBJ1-4	CASSFLWGAGEKLFF	TGTGCCAGCAGCTTTTTATGGGGGGCTGGTGAAAAACTGTTTTTT
TRBV6-1	many	.	TRBJ2-7	CASSPGVSFEQYF	TGTGCCAGCAGCCCGGGGGTCTCTTTTGAGCAGTACTTC
TRBV7-9	many	.	TRBJ1-1	CASSLLSGGHTEAFF	TGTGCCAGCAGCTTGTTGTCGGGAGGGCACACTGAAGCTTTCTTT